The 29 T cell receptor beta chains below come from one sample, sequenced in a study of blood T cell repertoires in COVID-19. The assay was immunoSEQ multiplex PCR, and TCRdb's table has in-frame clones only and misses some. This sample has 250,000 to 300,000 clones, with 90% to 95% found just once. The source material was peripheral blood. These receptors all come from a woman aged 30 to 39 with COVID-19, enrolled during active disease.

The V call is TRBV19, the J call TRBJ2-7; 8 bases are a match to TRBD1. This CDR3 spans 15 amino acids. V shed 0 bases, J shed 3 bases, and the junction held 4 bases outside the gene matches. CDR1 is LNHDA and CDR2 is SQIVND in the germline V gene (reference sequence). CDR3 sequence (DNA): TGTGCCAGTAGTATAGAGGGACAGGCCTACTACGAGCAGTACTTC. Protein product: CASSIEGQAYYEQYF.

The sample holds one count of this clone. The chain uses TRBV7-9 and TRBJ2-2; 7 bases fit TRBD1. CDR1 and CDR2 (germline): SEHNR, FQNEAQ (reference sequence). The CDR3 is 14 amino acids. With 1 base clipped from V and 7 bases from J, the junction kept 3 bases outside the gene matches. The CDR3 sequence: CASSLGTGDGELFF. The CDR3 coding sequence is TGTGCCAGCAGCTTAGGGACAGGTGACGGGGAGCTGTTTTTT.

This chain links TRBV6-5 with TRBJ2-7; the D is unclear. CDR3 length: 15 amino acids. Germline CDR1 MNHEY, CDR2 SVGAGI. Trimming took off 7 bases at V and 0 bases at J, with 16 bases between the two ends. The CDR3 DNA follows: TGTGCCAGCACCCAGGCCGGCGCGAGCTCCTACGAGCAGTACTTC. It is translated as CASTQAGASSYEQYF.

The gene calls are TRBV6-5 and TRBJ2-3; no firm D call. This CDR3 is 12 amino acids long. Germline CDR1 is MNHEY and CDR2 is SVGAGI. The V and J ends lost 5 bases and 2 bases respectively, with 5 bases between them. Here the CDR3 reads CASSPNTDTQYF. As DNA, the CDR3 is TGTGCCAGCAGTCCCAACACAGATACGCAGTATTTT.

The rearrangement links TRBV5-5 to TRBJ1-1; D is unresolved. The CDR3 spans 11 residues. Germline CDR1 and CDR2: SGHKS and YYEKEE (reference sequence). Trimming cost V 0 bases and J 10 bases, with 7 bases left between them. In DNA, the CDR3 is TGTGCCAGCAGCTTGGACAGCCCAGCTTTCTTT. Translated: CASSLDSPAFF.

The genes are TRBV5-1 and TRBJ1-5; TRBD1 is a possible D gene (5 bases). Germline V gene data show CDR1 as SGHRS and CDR2 as YFSETQ. The CDR3 is 14 amino acids. V dropped 2 bases and J dropped 3 bases, with 9 bases sitting between them. This CDR3 is CASSFSGDNQPQHF. CDR3 DNA sequence: TGCGCCAGCAGCTTTTCGGGGGACAATCAGCCCCAGCATTTT.

The V and J genes are TRBV27 and TRBJ1-1, with TRBD1 matching 9 bases. The length of the CDR3 is 17 residues. The V and J ends lost 5 bases and 1 base, in that order; junction bases with no gene match: 11. From germline, CDR1 is MNHEY and CDR2 SMNVEV (reference sequence). CDR3 residues: CASSPLGTGGRNTEAFF. In nucleotides, the CDR3 is TGTGCCAGCAGTCCATTGGGTACAGGGGGCAGGAACACTGAAGCTTTCTTT.

This chain joins TRBV4-1 and TRBJ2-7; the match to TRBD1 covers 7 bases. This CDR3 comprises 14 residues. V lost 2 bases to trimming and J lost 2 bases; unmatched junction nucleotides: 3. Germline V gene data show CDR1 as MGHRA and CDR2 as YSYEKL. Here the CDR3 DNA reads TGCGCCAGCAGCCAACGACAGGGTACCTACGAGCAGTACTTC. It codes for CASSQRQGTYEQYF.

The chain uses TRBV30 and TRBJ2-5; 9 nucleotides agree with TRBD2. V dropped 0 bases and J dropped 2; count of bases not matched to a gene: 13. CDR1 is GTSNPN, CDR2 SVGIG, per germline (reference sequence). This CDR3 is built from 18 residues. CDR3 loop: CAWSVNLAGGPGQETQYF. CDR3 nucleotides: TGTGCCTGGAGTGTAAACTTGGCGGGAGGGCCGGGGCAAGAGACCCAGTACTTC.

The chain couples TRBV19 to TRBJ1-5; 10 nucleotides line up with TRBD1. This CDR3 contains 16 residues. The V segment lost 2 bases and the J segment 4 bases; nucleotides outside the gene matches: 5. Germline V gives CDR1 LNHDA, CDR2 SQIVND (reference sequence). The CDR3 DNA reads as TGTGCCAGTAGTATATTCTGGACAGGGGGTAATCAGCCCCAGCATTTT. Its protein is CASSIFWTGGNQPQHF.

The chain has TRBV7-9 and TRBJ1-4; D is ambiguous. The V gene lost 1 base and the J gene lost 5 bases, with 11 bases spanning the gap. The germline V gene encodes CDR1 SEHNR and CDR2 FQNEAQ (reference sequence). The CDR3 is made up of 15 amino acids. CDR3 in amino acids: CASSLVEGSNEKLFF. The CDR3, as DNA: TGTGCCAGCAGCTTAGTTGAGGGTTCAAATGAAAAACTGTTTTTT.

For this clone: The sample holds other DNA sequences that translate to the same CDR3. The CDR3, as DNA: TGTGCCAGCAGTGAAGGACAGGGAAGGCAGCCCCAGCATTTT. Its translation: CASSEGQGRQPQHF. The chain recombines TRBV2 with TRBJ1-5; 7 positions match TRBD1. The length of the CDR3 is 14 residues. The germline gives CDR1 SNHLY, CDR2 FYNNEI. The V segment lost 1 base and the J segment 7 bases; nucleotides outside the gene matches: 4. Looking up the rest from reference TRBV2 and TRBJ1-5 gives the full variable domain: EPEVTQTPSHQVTQMGQEVILRCVPISNHLYFYWYRQILGQKVEFLVSFYNNEISEKSEIFDDQFSVERPDGSNFTLKIRSTKLEDSAMYFCASSEGQGRQPQHFGDGTRLSIL.

This chain links TRBV18 with TRBJ1-1; TRBD1 agrees at 8 bases. In germline, CDR1 is KGHSH, CDR2 LQKENI. The CDR3 spans 15 residues. Trimming took 3 bases from V and 5 from J; bases not matched to a gene: 8. Written as DNA, the CDR3 is TGTGCCAGCTCACCCGATGGGACAGGTTGGACTGAAGCTTTCTTT. The encoded protein is CASSPDGTGWTEAFF.

This sequence joins TRBV10-3 and TRBJ1-5; D is uncertain. Germline CDR1 is ENHRY and CDR2 is SYGVKD. The CDR3 covers 13 residues. V was clipped by 0 bases and J by 5 bases, with 5 bases between them. CDR3 DNA: TGTGCCATCAGTGAGTCGATAGATCAGCCCCAGCATTTT. Translation gives CAISESIDQPQHF.

This chain links TRBV4-2 with TRBJ2-2, with TRBD2 matching over 11 bases. This CDR3 contains 15 residues. CDR1 LGHNA and CDR2 YNFKEQ come from the germline V gene. V was clipped by 2 bases and J by 7 bases; unmatched bases: 3. The CDR3 region is CASSQISGRDGELFF. DNA for the CDR3: TGTGCCAGCAGCCAAATTAGCGGGAGGGACGGGGAGCTGTTTTTT.

The chain is built from TRBV6-5 and TRBJ2-1, with TRBD2 identical over 10 bases. The V gene end was trimmed by 6 bases and the J gene end by 3 bases; junction bases not matched to a gene: 5. Germline V gene sequence: CDR1 MNHEY, CDR2 SVGAGI. The CDR3 is 15 amino acids. CDR3 sequence reads: CASRDLAGDYNEQFF. The CDR3 region has the DNA TGTGCCAGCAGAGATCTAGCGGGAGACTACAATGAGCAGTTCTTC.

This clone has just one count. The CDR3 region has the DNA TGTGCCAGCAGTTTATCTCCAAGGACAGGGGCCGATCAGCCCCAGCATTTT. Residues: CASSLSPRTGADQPQHF. The chain combines TRBV27 with TRBJ1-5, with TRBD1 matching 9 bases. This CDR3 has 17 residues. Unmatched junction bases numbered 8, after V lost 0 bases and J lost 5 bases. Per the germline V gene, CDR1 is MNHEY and CDR2 is SMNVEV (reference sequence).

The chain joins TRBV9 to TRBJ2-3, with D possibly being TRBD2 (6 bases). V was trimmed by 3 bases and J by 0 bases, leaving 8 bases between them. Germline V lookup: CDR1 SGDLS, CDR2 YYNGEE. There are 14 residues in the CDR3. The CDR3 is CASSEGTSTDTQYF. CDR3 nucleotides: TGTGCCAGCAGCGAGGGGACTAGCACAGATACGCAGTATTTT.

This chain links TRBV24-1 with TRBJ2-2, with D unclear. CDR1 is KGHDR, CDR2 SFDVKD, per germline. The V end was cut by 2 bases, the J end by 1 base, with 10 bases between. This CDR3 region has 16 residues. CDR3 region: CATSDSRLGNTGELFF. Here the CDR3 DNA reads TGTGCCACCAGTGATTCACGACTTGGGAACACCGGGGAGCTGTTTTTT.

The V gene is TRBV4-1, the J gene TRBJ2-7, with D possibly TRBD1 on 6 matching bases. CDR3 length: 15 amino acids. From germline, CDR1 is MGHRA and CDR2 YSYEKL. The ends were cut back, 0 bases at V and 2 bases at J, with 11 bases in the middle. The CDR3 nucleotides read TGCGCCAGCAGCCAAGATTACAGGGCACCCTACGAGCAGTACTTC. Translation: CASSQDYRAPYEQYF.

This chain connects TRBV3-1 (or the pseudogene TRBV3-2) to TRBJ1-1; tentatively, D is TRBD1 (5 bases). This CDR3 contains 18 residues. Germline V gene lookup returns CDR1 LGHDT and CDR2 YNNKEL (reference sequence). Trimming pared 4 bases from V and 0 bases from J, leaving 21 bases between. CDR3: CASSPTVGRVLMNTEAFF. DNA for the CDR3: TGTGCCAGCAGCCCAACCGTGGGGCGCGTCCTTATGAACACTGAAGCTTTCTTT.

This chain links TRBV2 with TRBJ2-2, with TRBD2 as a possible D gene (7 bases). The CDR3 spans 13 residues. Trimming pared 6 bases from V and 5 bases from J, leaving 10 bases between. The germline CDR1 and CDR2 sequences are SNHLY and FYNNEI. The CDR3 region has the DNA TGTGCCAGCAGGGGAGGGGGGACCGGGGAGCTGTTTTTT. Protein product: CASRGGGTGELFF.

The rearrangement joins TRBV27 to TRBJ2-7; D gene uncertain. Trimming removed 3 bases from V and 4 bases from J, with 13 bases in between. CDR1 is MNHEY, CDR2 SMNVEV, per germline (reference sequence). The CDR3 has 14 residues. The CDR3 is CASSFLSNSYEQYF. The CDR3 region has the DNA TGTGCCAGCAGTTTCCTATCAAATTCTTACGAGCAGTACTTC.

J is TRBJ1-2 and V is TRBV20-1, with D unclear. Germline V CDR1 and CDR2: DFQATT, SNEGSKA (reference sequence). There are 11 residues in the CDR3. V lost 0 bases to trimming and J lost 6 bases, with 5 bases between them. The CDR3 nucleotides are TGCAGTGCTAGAGACTTTCATGGCTACACCTTC. As protein: CSARDFHGYTF.

V usage is TRBV13 and J usage is TRBJ2-5; D perhaps matches TRBD1 (5 bases). CDR1 is PRHDT and CDR2 is FYEKMQ in the germline V gene (reference sequence). The germline V and J ends were trimmed by 5 bases and 2 bases, with 21 bases remaining between them. The CDR3 has 17 residues. The CDR3 nucleotides are TGTGCCAGCAGCCTCTACTCGACAGCTAAAGGGCAAGAGACCCAGTACTTC. This sequence encodes CASSLYSTAKGQETQYF.

The J gene is TRBJ1-3, the V gene TRBV7-6; D unresolved. Trimming took 2 bases from V and 0 from J, leaving 8 bases between them. The CDR3 sequence is 15 residues long. CDR1 and CDR2 (germline): SGHVS, FNYEAQ. CDR3 amino acids: CASSLNGVSGNTIYF. CDR3 nucleotide sequence: TGTGCCAGCAGCTTAAACGGTGTCTCTGGAAACACCATATATTTT.

This chain links TRBV5-5 with TRBJ2-5; 8 bases agree with TRBD1. V lost 5 bases to trimming and J lost 1 base; unmatched junction nucleotides: 10. Germline V gene lookup returns CDR1 SGHKS and CDR2 YYEKEE (reference sequence). The CDR3 has 16 amino acids. Here the CDR3 reads CASSFNLQGAQETQYF. The CDR3 coding sequence is TGTGCCAGCAGTTTCAACCTGCAGGGGGCCCAAGAGACCCAGTACTTC.

The rearrangement joins TRBV12-3 or TRBV12-4 to TRBJ2-2; TRBD2 might be the D (6 bases). V gave up 4 bases and J gave up 4 bases, with 7 bases separating them. The CDR3 is 13 amino acids. The CDR3 is CASSSGSTGELFF. The CDR3 coding sequence is TGTGCCAGCAGTTCCGGGAGCACCGGGGAGCTGTTTTTT.

This sequence joins TRBV11-2 and TRBJ2-5, with TRBD2 matching over 10 bases. Unmatched junction bases numbered 10, after V lost 5 bases and J lost 4 bases. Germline V gene sequence: CDR1 SGHAT, CDR2 FQNNGV. The CDR3 is 16 amino acids. CDR3 residues: CASSPPLAGATETQYF. As DNA, the CDR3 is TGTGCCAGCAGCCCCCCCCTAGCGGGAGCGACAGAGACCCAGTACTTC.